This T cell receptor (beta chain) came from a study of cytomegalovirus exposure and HLA in healthy donors. Study-wide context: There were around 390 genotyped donors. Of these, 81% fell in the genetic ancestry cluster associated with self-reported Caucasian donors. Study results and limitations: Rarity marked most TCR sequences, yet some public TCRs occurred in many donors. Available immune exposure information was restricted to CMV serostatus only.

The study ran its PCR with 60 Vbeta and 13 Jbeta primers. In the authors' workflow: About 10 million shared chains were among 65 million to 85 million unique TCR beta chains counted in a later analysis. Generated by immunoSEQ multiplex PCR, the TCRdb table keeps only in-frame clones and is missing some. That table is the source of V, J and clone size, and D and trimming were worked out from the DNA. Found here are tens of thousands of clones, roughly three quarters of them singletons; the top ten hold approximately 3.7%. Germline V lookup: CDR1 SEHNR, CDR2 FQNEAQ (reference sequence). The CDR3 runs to 16 residues. V was clipped by 5 bases and J by 3 bases, with 16 bases between them. Notes on this clone: Its matching antigen is unknown.

The gene calls are TRBV7-9 and TRBJ1-4; possible D gene TRBD1, 6 bases. Sequenced material: PBMCs. The TCR comes from a man younger than 40 in good health and CMV-seronegative. CDR3 amino acids: CASSASRRGANEKLFF. CDR3 sequence (DNA): TGTGCCAGCAGCGCTAGCCGCAGGGGTGCTAATGAAAAACTGTTTTTT.